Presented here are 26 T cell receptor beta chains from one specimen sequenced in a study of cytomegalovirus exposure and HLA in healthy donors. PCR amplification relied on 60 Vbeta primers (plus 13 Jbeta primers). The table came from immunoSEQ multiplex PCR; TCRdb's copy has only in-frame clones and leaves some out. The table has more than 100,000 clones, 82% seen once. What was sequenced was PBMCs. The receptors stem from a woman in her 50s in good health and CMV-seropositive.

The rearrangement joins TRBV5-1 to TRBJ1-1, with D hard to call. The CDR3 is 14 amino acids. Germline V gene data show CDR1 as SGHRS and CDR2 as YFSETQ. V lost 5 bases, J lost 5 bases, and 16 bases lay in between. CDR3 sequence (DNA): TGCGCCAGCAGTTTAAGGTCCGGGGATACTGAAGCTTTCTTT. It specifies CASSLRSGDTEAFF.

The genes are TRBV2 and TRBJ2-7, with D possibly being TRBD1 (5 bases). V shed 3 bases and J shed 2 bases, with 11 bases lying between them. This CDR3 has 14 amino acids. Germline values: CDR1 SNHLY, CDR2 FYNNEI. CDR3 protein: CASSEGVRAYEQYF. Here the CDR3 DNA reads TGTGCCAGCAGTGAGGGCGTCAGGGCCTACGAGCAGTACTTC.

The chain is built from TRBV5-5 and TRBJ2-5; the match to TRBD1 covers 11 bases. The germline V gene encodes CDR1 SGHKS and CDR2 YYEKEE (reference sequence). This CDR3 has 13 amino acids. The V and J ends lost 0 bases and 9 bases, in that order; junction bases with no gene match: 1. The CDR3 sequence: CASSLEGQGAQYF. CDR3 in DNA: TGTGCCAGCAGCTTGGAGGGACAGGGGGCCCAGTACTTC. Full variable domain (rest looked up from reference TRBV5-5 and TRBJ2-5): DAGVTQSPTHLIKTRGQQVTLRCSPISGHKSVSWYQQVLGQGPQFIFQYYEKEERGRGNFPDRFSARQFPNYSSELNVNALLLGDSALYLCASSLEGQGAQYFGPGTRLLVL.

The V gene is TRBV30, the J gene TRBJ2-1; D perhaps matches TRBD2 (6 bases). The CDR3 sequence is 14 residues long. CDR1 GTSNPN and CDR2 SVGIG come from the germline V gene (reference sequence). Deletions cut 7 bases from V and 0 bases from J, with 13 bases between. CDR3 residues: CAFLGGNSYNEQFF. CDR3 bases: TGTGCCTTCCTAGGAGGGAACTCCTACAATGAGCAGTTCTTC.

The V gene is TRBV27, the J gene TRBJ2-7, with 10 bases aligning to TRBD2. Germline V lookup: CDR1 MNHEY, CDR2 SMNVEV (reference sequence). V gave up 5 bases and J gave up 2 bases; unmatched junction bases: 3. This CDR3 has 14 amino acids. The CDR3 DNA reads TGTGCCAGCAGTGGGAGCGGGGGGGCCTACGAGCAGTACTTC. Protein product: CASSGSGGAYEQYF.

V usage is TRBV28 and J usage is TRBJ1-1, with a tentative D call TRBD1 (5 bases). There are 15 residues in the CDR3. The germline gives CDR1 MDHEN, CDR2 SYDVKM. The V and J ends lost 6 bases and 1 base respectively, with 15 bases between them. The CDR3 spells CASRAPRGSNTEAFF. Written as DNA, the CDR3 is TGTGCCAGCAGGGCCCCTAGGGGCTCGAACACTGAAGCTTTCTTT.

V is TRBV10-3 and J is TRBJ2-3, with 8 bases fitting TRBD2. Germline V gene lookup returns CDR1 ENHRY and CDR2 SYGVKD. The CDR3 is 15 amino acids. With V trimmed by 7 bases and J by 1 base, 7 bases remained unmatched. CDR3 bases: TGTGCCATCACCGGGAGGGCCGGGGGCACAGATACGCAGTATTTT. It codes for CAITGRAGGTDTQYF.

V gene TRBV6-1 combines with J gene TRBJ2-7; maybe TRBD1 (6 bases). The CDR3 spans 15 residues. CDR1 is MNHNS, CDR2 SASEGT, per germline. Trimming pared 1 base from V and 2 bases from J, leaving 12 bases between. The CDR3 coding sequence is TGTGCCAGCAGTGAAGAAGGGGGACCTCCCTACGAGCAGTACTTC. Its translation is CASSEEGGPPYEQYF.

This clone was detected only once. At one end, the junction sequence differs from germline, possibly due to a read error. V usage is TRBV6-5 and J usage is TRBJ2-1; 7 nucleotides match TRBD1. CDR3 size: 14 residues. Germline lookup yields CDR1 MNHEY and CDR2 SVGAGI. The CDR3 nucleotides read TGTGCCGGCAGCAAACAGGGGTTCTACAATGAGCAGTTCTTC. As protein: CAGSKQGFYNEQFF.

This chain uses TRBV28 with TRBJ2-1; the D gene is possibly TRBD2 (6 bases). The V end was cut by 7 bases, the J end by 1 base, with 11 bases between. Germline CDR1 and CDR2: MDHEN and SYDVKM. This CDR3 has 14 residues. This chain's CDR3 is CASTGTPSYNEQFF. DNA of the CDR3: TGTGCCAGCACCGGGACTCCTTCCTACAATGAGCAGTTCTTC.

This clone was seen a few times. The CDR3 DNA follows: TGTGCCAGCAGCCGGGGACAGGGTGAAGGCTACACCTTC. It specifies CASSRGQGEGYTF. V is TRBV27 and J is TRBJ1-2, with 9 bases identical to TRBD1. Trimming at V came to 6 bases and at J to 8 bases, leaving 7 bases not matched to a gene. Looked up from germline, CDR1 is MNHEY and CDR2 is SMNVEV (reference sequence). This CDR3 region has 13 residues.

DNA of the CDR3: TGTGCCAGCAGCTTGACCGGGAGTTTGAGCTCCTACGAGCAGTACTTC. This translates into CASSLTGSLSSYEQYF. The V call is TRBV7-2, the J call TRBJ2-7; a possible D gene is TRBD2 (6 bases). The V gene's germline CDR1 is SGHTA and CDR2 FQGNSA. Trimming cost V 3 bases and J 0 bases, with 15 bases left between them. The CDR3 totals 16 residues.

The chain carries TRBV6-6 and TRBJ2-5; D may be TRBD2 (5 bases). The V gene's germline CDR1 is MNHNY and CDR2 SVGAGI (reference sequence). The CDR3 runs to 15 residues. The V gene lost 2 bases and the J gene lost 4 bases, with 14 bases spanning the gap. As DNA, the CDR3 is TGTGCCAGCAGTTACCCCCCGGGATGGGGAGAGACCCAGTACTTC. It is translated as CASSYPPGWGETQYF.

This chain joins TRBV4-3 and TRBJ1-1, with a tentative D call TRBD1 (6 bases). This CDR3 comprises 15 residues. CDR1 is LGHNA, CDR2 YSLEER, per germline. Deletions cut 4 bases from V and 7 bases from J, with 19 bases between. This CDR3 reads CASSPSWGGRGEAFF. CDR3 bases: TGCGCCAGCAGCCCCTCTTGGGGGGGCCGTGGTGAAGCTTTCTTT.

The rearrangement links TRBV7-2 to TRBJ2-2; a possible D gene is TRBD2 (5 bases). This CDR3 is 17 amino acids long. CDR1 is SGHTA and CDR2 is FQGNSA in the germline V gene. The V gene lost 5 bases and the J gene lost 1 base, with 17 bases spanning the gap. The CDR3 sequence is CASSPQSSALNTGELFF. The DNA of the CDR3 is TGTGCCAGCAGCCCCCAGAGTAGCGCACTGAACACCGGGGAGCTGTTTTTT.

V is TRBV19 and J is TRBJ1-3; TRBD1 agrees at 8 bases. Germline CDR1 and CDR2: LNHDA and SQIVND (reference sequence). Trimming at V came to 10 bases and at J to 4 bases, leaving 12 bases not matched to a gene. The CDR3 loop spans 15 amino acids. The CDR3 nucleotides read TGTGCCACTCGAGCCAGGGGGCGAGGAGGAAACACCATATATTTT. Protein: CATRARGRGGNTIYF.

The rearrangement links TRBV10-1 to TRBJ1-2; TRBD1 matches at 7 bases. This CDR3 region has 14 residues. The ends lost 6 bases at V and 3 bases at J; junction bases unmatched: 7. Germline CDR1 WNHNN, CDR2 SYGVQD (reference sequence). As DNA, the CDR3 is TGCGCCAGCAGAGGCAAAGGACAGGACTATGGCTACACCTTC. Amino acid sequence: CASRGKGQDYGYTF.

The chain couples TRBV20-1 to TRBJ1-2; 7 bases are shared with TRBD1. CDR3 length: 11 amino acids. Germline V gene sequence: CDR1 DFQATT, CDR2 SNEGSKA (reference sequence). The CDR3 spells CSEGGHYGYTF. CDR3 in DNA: TGCAGCGAAGGGGGCCACTATGGCTACACCTTC.

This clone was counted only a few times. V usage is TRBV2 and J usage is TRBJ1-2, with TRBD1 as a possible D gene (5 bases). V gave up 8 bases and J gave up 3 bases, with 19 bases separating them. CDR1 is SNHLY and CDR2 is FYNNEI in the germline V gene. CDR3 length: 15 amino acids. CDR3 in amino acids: CASQTEEGPYYGYTF. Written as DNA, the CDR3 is TGTGCCAGCCAAACGGAGGAGGGGCCTTACTATGGCTACACCTTC.

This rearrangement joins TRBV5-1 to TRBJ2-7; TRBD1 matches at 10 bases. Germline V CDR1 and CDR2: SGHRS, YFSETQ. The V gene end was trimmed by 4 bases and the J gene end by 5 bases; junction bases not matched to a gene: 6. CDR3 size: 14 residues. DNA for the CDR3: TGCGCCAGCAGCACATCCGGGACAGGGGACGAGCAGTACTTC. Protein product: CASSTSGTGDEQYF.

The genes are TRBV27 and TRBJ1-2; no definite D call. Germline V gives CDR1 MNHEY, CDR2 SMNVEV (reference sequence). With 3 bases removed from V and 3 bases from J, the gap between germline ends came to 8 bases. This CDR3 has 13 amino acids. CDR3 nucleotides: TGTGCCAGCAGTTTGAGGGTTGACTATGGCTACACCTTC. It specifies CASSLRVDYGYTF.

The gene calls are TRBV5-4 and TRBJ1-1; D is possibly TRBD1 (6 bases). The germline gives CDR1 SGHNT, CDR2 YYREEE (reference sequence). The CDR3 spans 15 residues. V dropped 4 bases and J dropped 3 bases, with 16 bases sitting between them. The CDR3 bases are TGTGCCAGCAGCACCCAAGCGGCAGGGGACACTGAAGCTTTCTTT. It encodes CASSTQAAGDTEAFF. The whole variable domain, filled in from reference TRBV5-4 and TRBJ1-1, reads ETGVTQSPTHLIKTRGQQVTLRCSSQSGHNTVSWYQQALGQGPQFIFQYYREEENGRGNFPPRFSGLQFPNYSSELNVNALELDDSALYLCASSTQAAGDTEAFFGQGTRLTVV.

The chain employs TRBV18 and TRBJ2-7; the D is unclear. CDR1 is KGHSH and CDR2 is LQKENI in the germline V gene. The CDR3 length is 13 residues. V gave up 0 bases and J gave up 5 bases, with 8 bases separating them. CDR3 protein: CASSPPSRNEQYF. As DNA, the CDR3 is TGTGCCAGCTCACCACCGTCCAGGAACGAGCAGTACTTC. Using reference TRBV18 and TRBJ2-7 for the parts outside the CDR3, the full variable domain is NAGVMQNPRHLVRRRGQEARLRCSPMKGHSHVYWYRQLPEEGLKFMVYLQKENIIDESGMPKERFSAEFPKEGPSILRIQQVVRGDSAAYFCASSPPSRNEQYFGPGTRLTVT.

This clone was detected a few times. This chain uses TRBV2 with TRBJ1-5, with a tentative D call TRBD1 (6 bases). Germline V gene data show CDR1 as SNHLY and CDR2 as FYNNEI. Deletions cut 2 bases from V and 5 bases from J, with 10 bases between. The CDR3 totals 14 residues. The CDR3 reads CASSEMQGHQPQHF. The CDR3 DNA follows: TGTGCCAGCAGTGAAATGCAGGGGCATCAGCCCCAGCATTTT.

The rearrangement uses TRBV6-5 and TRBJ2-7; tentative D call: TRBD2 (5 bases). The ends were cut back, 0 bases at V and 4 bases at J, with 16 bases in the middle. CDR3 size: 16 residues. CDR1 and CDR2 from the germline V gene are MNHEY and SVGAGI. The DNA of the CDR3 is TGTGCCAGCAGTTACTCGGCAGGTTCGCGGACTTACGAGCAGTACTTC. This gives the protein CASSYSAGSRTYEQYF.

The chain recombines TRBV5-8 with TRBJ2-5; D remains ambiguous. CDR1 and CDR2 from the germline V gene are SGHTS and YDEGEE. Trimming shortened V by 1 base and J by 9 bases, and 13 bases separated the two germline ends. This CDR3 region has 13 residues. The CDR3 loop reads CASSLSSRVAQYF. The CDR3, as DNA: TGTGCCAGCAGCTTGTCATCCCGGGTTGCCCAGTACTTC.